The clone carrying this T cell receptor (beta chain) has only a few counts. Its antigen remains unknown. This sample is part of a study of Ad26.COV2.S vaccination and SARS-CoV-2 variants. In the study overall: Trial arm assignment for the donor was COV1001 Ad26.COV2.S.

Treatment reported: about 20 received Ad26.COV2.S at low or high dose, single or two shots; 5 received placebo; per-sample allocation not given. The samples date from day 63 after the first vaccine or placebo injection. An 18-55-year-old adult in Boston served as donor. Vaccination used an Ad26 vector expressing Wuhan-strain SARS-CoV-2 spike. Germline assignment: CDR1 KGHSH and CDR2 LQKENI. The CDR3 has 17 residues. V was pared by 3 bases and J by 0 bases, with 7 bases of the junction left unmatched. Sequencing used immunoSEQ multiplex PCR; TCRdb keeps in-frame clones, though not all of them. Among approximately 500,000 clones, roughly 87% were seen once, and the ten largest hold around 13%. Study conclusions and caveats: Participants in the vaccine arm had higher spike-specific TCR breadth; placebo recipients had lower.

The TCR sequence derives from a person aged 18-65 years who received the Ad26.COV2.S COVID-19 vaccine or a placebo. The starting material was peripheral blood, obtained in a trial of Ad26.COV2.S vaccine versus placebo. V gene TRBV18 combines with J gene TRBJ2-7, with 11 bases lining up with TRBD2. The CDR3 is CASSPRTSGLSSYEQYF. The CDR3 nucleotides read TGTGCCAGCTCACCGCGGACTAGCGGGCTGAGCTCCTACGAGCAGTACTTC.